What follows are 13 T cell receptor beta chains derived from one specimen sequenced in a study of Ad26.COV2.S vaccination and SARS-CoV-2 variants (dated by TCRdb to about 2021). The library came from the immunoSEQ multiplex PCR assay. TCRdb re-hosts the immuneACCESS table, in-frame sequences only. Its copies lack some clones; in the studies checked, an unresolved V gene accounts for under half of them, and the cause for the rest is not known. The sample data list some 450,000 clones, and 90% of these were observed just once. The top ten clonotypes cover around 4.5% of the sample. The treatment or condition label here, explained by the study, means: approximately 18 received Ad26.COV2.S at low or high dose, single or two shots; 5 received placebo; per-sample allocation not given. Repertoires of vaccine and placebo recipients were sequenced from samples collected on day 63 after the first injection.

Material: peripheral blood, obtained in a trial of Ad26.COV2.S vaccine versus placebo. Receptors originate from a person aged 18-60 years who received the Ad26.COV2.S COVID-19 vaccine or a placebo.

The chain links TRBV5-6 to TRBJ2-1; the D gene could be TRBD1 or TRBD2 (5 bases each). This CDR3 is 15 amino acids long. Germline CDR1 SGHDT, CDR2 YYEEEE. Trimming removed 5 bases at V and 4 bases at J, with 16 bases between. The CDR3 loop reads CASSEGFTRYNEQFF. In DNA, the CDR3 is TGTGCCAGCAGTGAGGGGTTCACCCGTTACAATGAGCAGTTCTTC.

This chain links TRBV4-1 with TRBJ2-7; 11 bases line up with TRBD1. This CDR3 has 16 residues. Germline V gene data show CDR1 as MGHRA and CDR2 as YSYEKL. The ends lost 0 bases at V and 3 bases at J; junction bases unmatched: 4. In DNA, the CDR3 is TGCGCCAGCAGCCAAGAGTGGGACAGGGGGATCTACGAGCAGTACTTC. This codes for CASSQEWDRGIYEQYF.

The chain carries TRBV30 and TRBJ2-5; D gene uncertain. Germline V lookup: CDR1 GTSNPN, CDR2 SVGIG (reference sequence). The CDR3 spans 14 residues. The V and J ends lost 0 bases and 2 bases respectively, with 10 bases between them. CDR3 residues: CAWSVLWVQETQYF. The CDR3 DNA sequence: TGTGCCTGGAGTGTACTTTGGGTACAAGAGACCCAGTACTTC. The complete variable domain, with remaining parts taken from reference TRBV30 and TRBJ2-5, reads SQTIHQWPATLVQPVGSPLSLECTVEGTSNPNLYWYRQAAGRGLQLLFYSVGIGQISSEVPQNLSASRPQDRQFILSSKKLLLSDSGFYLCAWSVLWVQETQYFGPGTRLLVL.

This sequence joins TRBV7-2 and TRBJ2-7; maybe TRBD1 (7 bases). Germline loops: CDR1 SGHTA, CDR2 FQGNSA. This CDR3 has 14 amino acids. Between the trimmed V and J ends, which lost 6 bases and 7 bases, there was a span of 19 bases. DNA for the CDR3: TGTGCCAGCAGGGCGGGGACAGACCCTAGGGAGCAGTACTTC. Residues: CASRAGTDPREQYF.

CDR3: CASSGGQDRFAQQFF. The CDR3 DNA reads as TGTGCCAGCAGTGGGGGGCAGGACAGATTCGCGCAGCAGTTCTTC. The V call is TRBV25-1, the J call TRBJ2-1; tentative D call: TRBD1 (6 bases). The V gene's germline CDR1 is MGHDK and CDR2 SYGVNS. V was pared by 4 bases and J by 11 bases, with 21 bases between. CDR3 size: 15 residues.

The V gene is TRBV7-6, the J gene TRBJ2-7; D is perhaps TRBD1 (6 bases). Trimming pared 1 base from V and 2 bases from J, leaving 15 bases between. This CDR3 has 16 amino acids. Germline V gene sequence: CDR1 SGHVS, CDR2 FNYEAQ. Here the CDR3 DNA reads TGTGCCAGCAGCTTAGGTTCACAGGGAAAAACCTACGAGCAGTACTTC. The encoded protein is CASSLGSQGKTYEQYF.

The V gene is TRBV12-3 or TRBV12-4, the J gene TRBJ2-2; unclear D gene. The CDR3 loop spans 13 amino acids. The ends were cut back, 3 bases at V and 5 bases at J, with 7 bases in the middle. The CDR3 loop is CASSLKGTGELFF. The CDR3 DNA is TGTGCCAGCAGTTTGAAGGGAACCGGGGAGCTGTTTTTT.

The CDR3 spells CASSQAFDAKGGELFF. In DNA form, the CDR3 reads TGTGCCAGCAGCCAAGCTTTTGACGCTAAGGGCGGGGAGCTGTTTTTT. The chain links TRBV14 to TRBJ2-2; D call uncertain. The germline CDR1 and CDR2 sequences are SGHDN and FVKESK. V was shortened by 1 base and J by 7 bases, with 16 bases between the two germline ends. There are 16 residues in the CDR3.

This clone showed up just once. This chain links TRBV3-1 (or the pseudogene TRBV3-2) with TRBJ2-7, with a possible D match to TRBD1 (6 bases). There are 11 residues in the CDR3. V was trimmed by 6 bases and J by 6 bases, leaving 9 bases between them. Germline CDR1 LGHDT, CDR2 YNNKEL (reference sequence). The CDR3 DNA sequence: TGTGCCAGCAGACAGACAGGCGAGCAGTACTTC. It translates to CASRQTGEQYF.

The chain carries TRBV28 and TRBJ1-1, with D unresolved. This CDR3 spans 15 amino acids. The V gene's germline CDR1 is MDHEN and CDR2 SYDVKM. The V end lost 6 bases, the J end lost 7 bases, and 21 bases lay between the germline ends. This CDR3 is CASSAQRTVVGEAFF. The CDR3, as DNA: TGTGCCAGCAGCGCGCAAAGAACAGTCGTGGGTGAAGCTTTCTTT.

The chain links TRBV25-1 to TRBJ1-1; TRBD1 matches 9 bases. Germline V gene data show CDR1 as MGHDK and CDR2 as SYGVNS. This CDR3 has 14 residues. Unmatched junction bases numbered 11, after V lost 10 bases and J lost 5 bases. In DNA, the CDR3 is TGTGCCACCTCACCCAGACAGGGGGGAACTGAAGCTTTCTTT. This gives the protein CATSPRQGGTEAFF.

The genes are TRBV19 and TRBJ2-7; 15 bases map to TRBD2. The J segment lost 0 bases and the V segment lost 5 bases, leaving 5 bases of the junction unmatched. Germline V gives CDR1 LNHDA, CDR2 SQIVND (reference sequence). The CDR3 length is 17 residues. The CDR3 protein is CASSSGLAGGLSYEQYF. The CDR3 bases are TGTGCCAGTAGTTCGGGACTAGCGGGGGGTCTCTCCTACGAGCAGTACTTC.

This clone appeared a single time. The chain joins TRBV19 to TRBJ2-7, with D perhaps TRBD1 (6 bases). Germline loops: CDR1 LNHDA, CDR2 SQIVND (reference sequence). Trimming removed 6 bases at V and 0 bases at J, with 9 bases between. This CDR3 has 13 amino acids. CDR3 sequence: CASREQGSYEQYF. CDR3 DNA: TGTGCCAGTAGGGAACAGGGCTCCTACGAGCAGTACTTC.